Given below is one TCR beta chain in context. Its target is not known. The data were taken from a study of CXCR3-negative and CXCR3-positive naive CD8 T cells. Via 5' RACE with UMI labels, TRB cDNA libraries were prepared. TCRdb reprocessed the 5' RACE reads; each CDR3 protein has one entry and no DNA is given. The sample table includes 130,000 or so distinct CDR3 sequences. Points from the study as a whole: Researchers reported similar TRBV-TRBJ usage in naive CXCR3-negative and CXCR3-positive cells, though memory differed. Hydrophobicity of TRB CDR3s was greater in CXCR3-positive naive cells than in CXCR3-negative naive cells. TCR interaction strength was inferred from TRB CDR3 physicochemistry, as CD5 matched across naive subsets. Memory CD8+ cells showed much lower diversity, while both naive subsets were comparably high.

Naivety in CD8+ T cells corresponded to a CD45RO-CCR7+CD27+CD95- phenotype. The CDR3 runs to 15 residues. Germline CDR1 and CDR2: SQVTM and ANQGSEA. V and J are TRBV29-1 and TRBJ2-7; with no DNA, the TCRdb D assignment of TRBD1 cannot be verified. The sample taken for sequencing was naive CXCR3+ CD8+ T cells from blood. The sample's subset: CD45RO-CCR7+CD27+CD95- naive CD8+ T cells expressing CXCR3 (TNR3+). The origin of this receptor is a human donor in good health. Some clones in this sample may be carry-over from other donors' samples. CDR3 region: CSVHGVGTGEVEQYF.